The entry that follows covers one T cell receptor beta chain sequence. Some clones are missing from TCRdb's copy, which holds only in-frame ones; the method was immunoSEQ multiplex PCR. The sample includes about 65,000 clones, approximately 92% of them seen just once. These data belong to a study of T cell changes during pregnancy in multiple sclerosis. The CDR3 totals 15 residues. The V end lost 5 bases, the J end lost 7 bases, and 18 bases lay between the germline ends. The germline CDR1 and CDR2 sequences are MGHDK and SYGVNS. The sample here was CD8+ T cells from peripheral blood mononuclear cells, taken in the third trimester of pregnancy. This sequence joins TRBV25-1 and TRBJ2-1; the D gene is possibly TRBD2 (5 bases). The receptor was isolated from a female donor in good health, enrolled as a control in a pregnancy study. CDR3 amino acids: CASSTTSSRGNEQFF. CDR3 bases: TGTGCCAGCAGTACTACCTCCTCTCGGGGAAATGAGCAGTTCTTC. The full variable domain, rest sourced from reference TRBV25-1 and TRBJ2-1, is EADIYQTPRYLVIGTGKKITLECSQTMGHDKMYWYQQDPGMELHLIHYSYGVNSTEKGDLSSESTVSRIRTEHFPLTLESARPSHTSQYLCASSTTSSRGNEQFFGPGTRLTVL.